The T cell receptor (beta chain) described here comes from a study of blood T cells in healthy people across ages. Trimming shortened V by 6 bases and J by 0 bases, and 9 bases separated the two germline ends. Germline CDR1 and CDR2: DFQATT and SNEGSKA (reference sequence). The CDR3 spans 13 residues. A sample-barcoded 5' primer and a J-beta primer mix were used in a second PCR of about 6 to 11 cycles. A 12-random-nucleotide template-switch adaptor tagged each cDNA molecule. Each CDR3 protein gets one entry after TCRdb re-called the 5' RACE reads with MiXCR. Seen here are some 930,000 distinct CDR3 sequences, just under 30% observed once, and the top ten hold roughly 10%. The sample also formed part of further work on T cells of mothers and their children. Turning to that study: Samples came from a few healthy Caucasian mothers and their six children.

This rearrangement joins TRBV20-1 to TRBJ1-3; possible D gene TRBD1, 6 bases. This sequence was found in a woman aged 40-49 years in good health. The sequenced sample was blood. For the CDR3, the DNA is TGCAGTGCATTACAGGGCTCTGGAAACACCATATATTTT. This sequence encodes CSALQGSGNTIYF.